This T cell receptor beta chain is from a study of T cell responses to AZD1222 COVID-19 vaccine. Measured with immunoSEQ multiplex PCR; TCRdb has only the in-frame clones, and not every one. The sample lists about 110,000 clones, 81% occurring once. The receptor's source is an adult in good health. The sample was peripheral blood, taken on day 0 of AZD1222 vaccination.

The CDR3 DNA follows: TGTGCCAGCTCAGCAGTGACAGGACGGTATGGCTACACCTTC. It codes for CASSAVTGRYGYTF. V usage is TRBV18 and J usage is TRBJ1-2, with D possibly matching TRBD1 (6 bases). CDR3 length: 14 amino acids. V was cut by 5 bases and J by 5 bases, with 15 bases left in between. The germline V gene encodes CDR1 KGHSH and CDR2 LQKENI.